A single sample gave rise to the 22 T cell receptor beta chains below, sequenced in a study of T cells of healthy individuals. Via MiXCR, TCRdb re-called the 5' RACE reads, giving one row per CDR3 protein. The data hold approximately 100,000 distinct CDR3 sequences, with 17% observed a single time. The receptors here all came from a human donor in good health.

A few counts support this clonotype. This chain uses TRBV5-1 with TRBJ2-3; weak D call: TRBD1 (5 bases). The CDR3 consists of 15 residues. V lost 0 bases and J 6 bases, leaving 14 bases between the germline ends. CDR1 SGHRS and CDR2 YFSETQ come from the germline V gene. The CDR3 is CASSLGTNAADTQYF. The CDR3 nucleotides are TGCGCCAGCAGCTTGGGGACAAATGCGGCGGATACGCAGTATTTT.

This clonotype was detected only a few times. This chain joins TRBV20-1 and TRBJ1-5, with D possibly matching TRBD1 (6 bases). V shed 4 bases and J shed 6 bases, with 16 bases lying between them. Germline CDR1 reads DFQATT; CDR2 reads SNEGSKA (reference sequence). The CDR3 sequence is 14 residues long. Here the CDR3 DNA reads TGCAGTGCTATCCACGGGGGGGGCGGTCAGCCCCAGCATTTT. This sequence encodes CSAIHGGGGQPQHF.

The chain carries TRBV7-6 and TRBJ2-1; the match to TRBD2 covers 13 bases. Germline V lookup: CDR1 SGHVS, CDR2 FNYEAQ. V shed 5 bases and J 5 bases; nucleotides not matched to a gene: 3. This CDR3 spans 15 amino acids. The DNA of the CDR3 is TGTGCCAGCAGCCCCGGACTAGCGGGAGACAATGAGCAGTTCTTC. Its protein is CASSPGLAGDNEQFF.

This clonotype was seen repeatedly, ten times or more. This rearrangement joins TRBV20-1 to TRBJ2-3; D gene uncertain. This CDR3 contains 15 residues. Germline assignment: CDR1 DFQATT and CDR2 SNEGSKA (reference sequence). Trimming stripped 0 bases from V and 2 bases from J, with 12 bases between. CDR3 nucleotides: TGCAGTGCTAGAGATCCGCTAGATGCCACAGATACGCAGTATTTT. Its translation is CSARDPLDATDTQYF.

This chain uses TRBV6-2 or TRBV6-3 with TRBJ2-5, with 9 bases that match TRBD1. The CDR3 runs to 13 residues. CDR1 MNHEY and CDR2 SVGEGT come from the germline V gene. Losses at the gene ends were 6 bases for V and 3 bases for J; bases not matched to a gene: 2. CDR3: CASRRTGEETQYF. The DNA of the CDR3 is TGTGCCAGCAGGCGGACAGGGGAAGAGACCCAGTACTTC.

CDR3 sequence reads: CSATGLAGFEQFF. The CDR3 DNA follows: TGCAGTGCTACGGGACTAGCGGGATTTGAGCAGTTCTTC. J is TRBJ2-1 and V is TRBV20-1; 13 bases agree with TRBD2. With V trimmed by 4 bases and J by 9 bases, 3 bases remained unmatched. The CDR3 is 13 amino acids. Germline CDR1 DFQATT, CDR2 SNEGSKA (reference sequence).

Concerning this clonotype itself: The junction differs from germline at one of its ends, possibly a read error. The rearrangement links TRBV4-1 to TRBJ2-7, with D perhaps TRBD1 or TRBD2 (6 bases each). This CDR3 region has 15 residues. The germline V gene encodes CDR1 MGHRA and CDR2 YSYEKL. CDR3: CASSQAWTGAYEQYF. The CDR3 DNA sequence: TGCGCCAGCAGCCAAGCTTGGACGGGGGCCTATGAGCAGTACTTC.

This clonotype was observed many times. The chain is built from TRBV7-3 and TRBJ2-7, with 9 bases identical to TRBD2. Germline-derived CDR1 and CDR2 are SGHTA and FQGTGA. The CDR3 contains 16 residues. V shed 3 bases, J shed 2 bases, and the junction held 8 bases outside the gene matches. The CDR3 region is CASSFSGAGGPYEQYF. CDR3 bases: TGTGCCAGCAGCTTTTCAGGGGCGGGAGGGCCCTACGAGCAGTACTTC.

This clonotype was observed a handful of times. The rearrangement links TRBV7-2 to TRBJ2-1; perhaps D is TRBD1 or TRBD2 (6 bases each). This CDR3 spans 16 amino acids. Germline CDR1 is SGHTA and CDR2 is FQGNSA. V shed 4 bases and J shed 9 bases, with 22 bases lying between them. In nucleotides, the CDR3 is TGTGCCAGCAGCTACAGACGGGGGAGTGGGGGCGCTGAGCAGTTCTTC. Amino acid sequence: CASSYRRGSGGAEQFF. The full variable domain, its missing parts supplied by reference TRBV7-2 and TRBJ2-1, is GAGVSQSPSNKVTEKGKDVELRCDPISGHTALYWYRQSLGQGLEFLIYFQGNSAPDKSGLPSDRFSAERTGGSVSTLTIQRTQQEDSAVYLCASSYRRGSGGAEQFFGPGTRLTVL.

This clonotype was counted only a few times. The rearrangement links TRBV29-1 to TRBJ2-1, with D uncertain. V lost 7 bases and J lost 10, with 11 bases in between. CDR3 size: 10 residues. CDR1 and CDR2 from the germline V gene are SQVTM and ANQGSEA. The CDR3, as DNA: TGCAGCGGTATAGACGGAGAGCAGTTCTTC. Translated: CSGIDGEQFF.

The chain uses TRBV5-1 and TRBJ1-1; D not resolved. V lost 4 bases to trimming and J lost 1 base, with 14 bases between them. The CDR3 totals 15 residues. Germline V gene sequence: CDR1 SGHRS, CDR2 YFSETQ. CDR3 in DNA: TGCGCCAGCAGCCTAATGACTGGGTCGAACACTGAAGCTTTCTTT. Translated, it gives CASSLMTGSNTEAFF.

The V gene is TRBV28, the J gene TRBJ1-2; D gene uncertain. V dropped 7 bases and J dropped 5 bases, with 14 bases sitting between them. This CDR3 contains 13 residues. Germline lookup yields CDR1 MDHEN and CDR2 SYDVKM. CDR3 sequence: CASTLPEHYGYTF. CDR3 coding DNA: TGTGCCAGCACCCTACCCGAGCATTATGGCTACACCTTC.

This clonotype was counted many times. The V call is TRBV6-5, the J call TRBJ2-2, with no clear D. The CDR3 consists of 15 residues. Trimming pared 7 bases from V and 0 bases from J, leaving 12 bases between. Per germline, CDR1 MNHEY and CDR2 SVGAGI. This chain's CDR3 is CASTQSGTNTGELFF. CDR3 DNA: TGTGCCAGCACGCAATCGGGTACGAACACCGGGGAGCTGTTTTTT.

In this sample, this clonotype turned up a few times. V and J are TRBV6-2 or TRBV6-3 and TRBJ1-5, with a tentative D call TRBD1 (6 bases). With 5 bases removed from V and 1 base from J, the gap between germline ends came to 18 bases. Looked up from germline, CDR1 is MNHEY and CDR2 is SVGEGT. This CDR3 is 17 amino acids long. This chain's CDR3 is CASSPPAQGSSNQPQHF. For the CDR3, the DNA is TGTGCCAGCAGTCCACCCGCACAGGGTTCAAGCAATCAGCCCCAGCATTTT.

This clonotype was counted between two and nine times. The chain is built from TRBV6-6 and TRBJ2-7; the D gene is possibly TRBD2 (6 bases). V was cut by 7 bases and J by 5 bases, with 21 bases left in between. This CDR3 region has 15 residues. CDR1 and CDR2 from the germline V gene are MNHNY and SVGAGI (reference sequence). CDR3 region: CASKGDSGTKDEQYF. CDR3 nucleotide sequence: TGTGCCAGCAAGGGAGATAGCGGCACTAAGGACGAGCAGTACTTC.

This clonotype was seen a handful of times. CDR3 loop: CASSPSGTEAFF. DNA of the CDR3: TGTGCCAGCAGCCCAAGCGGCACTGAAGCTTTCTTT. The chain uses TRBV7-9 and TRBJ1-1; D remains unclear. The CDR3 consists of 12 residues. Germline values: CDR1 SEHNR, CDR2 FQNEAQ (reference sequence). V was trimmed by 5 bases and J by 4 bases, leaving 8 bases between them.

This clonotype was picked up many times. V and J are TRBV7-9 and TRBJ1-2; TRBD1 matches 7 bases. J gave up 6 bases and V 6 bases, and 7 bases lay outside the gene matches. Looked up from germline, CDR1 is SEHNR and CDR2 is FQNEAQ (reference sequence). CDR3 size: 13 residues. CDR3 amino acids: CASRDDRVDGYTF. The DNA for the CDR3 is TGTGCCAGCAGAGACGACAGGGTCGATGGCTACACCTTC.

The gene calls are TRBV6-2 or TRBV6-3 and TRBJ1-5; D not resolved. Trimming pared 2 bases from V and 1 base from J, leaving 12 bases between. CDR3 size: 16 residues. In germline, CDR1 is MNHEY, CDR2 SVGEGT. The CDR3 sequence: CASSYPRAESNQPQHF. The CDR3 coding sequence is TGTGCCAGCAGTTACCCGCGGGCAGAAAGCAATCAGCCCCAGCATTTT.

This clonotype appeared a few times. The V gene is TRBV10-3, the J gene TRBJ2-2, with 11 bases aligning to TRBD2. CDR1 and CDR2 (germline): ENHRY, SYGVKD. V lost 10 bases and J lost 4; bases outside the gene matches: 5. The CDR3 loop spans 14 amino acids. In nucleotides, the CDR3 is TGTGCCACCGGGACTAGCGGTTTCACCGGGGAGCTGTTTTTT. It yields the protein CATGTSGFTGELFF.

CDR3 amino acids: CASSSPWGERTEAFF. The CDR3 bases are TGTGCCAGCAGTTCTCCATGGGGGGAGAGAACTGAAGCTTTCTTT. The V and J genes are TRBV28 and TRBJ1-1, with D perhaps TRBD1 (5 bases). In germline, CDR1 is MDHEN, CDR2 SYDVKM. V lost 4 bases and J 5 bases, leaving 17 bases between the germline ends. The CDR3 has 15 amino acids.

This sequence joins TRBV20-1 and TRBJ2-5, with a weak D call TRBD2 (5 bases). Germline V CDR1 and CDR2: DFQATT, SNEGSKA (reference sequence). The CDR3 is 18 amino acids. Trimming took off 5 bases at V and 0 bases at J, with 25 bases between the two ends. CDR3 sequence (DNA): TGCAGTGCTCCAACAATGGGAGAGCACATATGGTACCAAGAGACCCAGTACTTC. The encoded protein is CSAPTMGEHIWYQETQYF.

The chain recombines TRBV7-3 with TRBJ2-7; 9 bases fit TRBD1. The germline V gene encodes CDR1 SGHTA and CDR2 FQGTGA. The CDR3 contains 12 residues. The CDR3 sequence is CPPLDRGDEQYF. CDR3 in DNA: TGTCCCCCCCTCGACAGGGGGGACGAGCAGTACTTC.